This T cell receptor (beta chain) was obtained from a study of control samples from healthy donors and cancer patients. Germline lookup yields CDR1 MNHEY and CDR2 SVGEGT. V lost 7 bases, J lost 6 bases, and 7 bases lay in between. The CDR3 has 10 residues. The assay was immunoSEQ multiplex PCR, and TCRdb's table has in-frame clones only and misses some. The sample lists roughly 120,000 clones, around 89% occurring once. The specimen sequenced was blood. This sequence joins TRBV6-2 or TRBV6-3 and TRBJ2-7, with D uncertain. The clonotype comes from a woman in her 50s in good health. The DNA for the CDR3 is TGTGCCAGCACCCCGGGCGAGCAGTACGTC. Its translation is CASTPGEQYV.